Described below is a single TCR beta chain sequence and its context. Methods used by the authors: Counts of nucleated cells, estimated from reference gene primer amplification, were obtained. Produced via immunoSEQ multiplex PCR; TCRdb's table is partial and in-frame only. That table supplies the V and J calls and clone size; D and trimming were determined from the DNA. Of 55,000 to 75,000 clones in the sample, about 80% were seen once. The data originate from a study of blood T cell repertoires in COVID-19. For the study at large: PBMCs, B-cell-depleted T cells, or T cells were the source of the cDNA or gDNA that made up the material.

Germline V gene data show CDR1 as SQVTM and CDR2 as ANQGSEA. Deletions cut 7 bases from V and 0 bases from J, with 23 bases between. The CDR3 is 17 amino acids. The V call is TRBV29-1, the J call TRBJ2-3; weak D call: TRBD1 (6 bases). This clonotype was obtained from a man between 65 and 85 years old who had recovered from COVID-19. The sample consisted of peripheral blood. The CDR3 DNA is TGCAGCGCTCGAGCACGGACAGAAAACAAGAGCACAGATACGCAGTATTTT. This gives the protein CSARARTENKSTDTQYF.